This T cell receptor beta chain was captured in a study of shared clonotypes between healthy human individuals. Assay: immunoSEQ multiplex PCR; the TCRdb copy retains only in-frame clones and omits some. The sample includes millions of clones, about 95% of them seen just once. Details on this clone: Antigen unknown.

With 3 bases removed from V and 6 bases from J, the gap between germline ends came to 12 bases. Germline lookup yields CDR1 SGHAT and CDR2 FQNNGV. The CDR3 has 13 residues. Study-level points and caveats: In this cohort, only blood was sampled, and tissue repertoires likely differ. Few donors limited the genetic and exposure-history diversity represented.

Donors were healthy HIV-negative adults without recently reported acute infections or vaccinations. All donors were Caucasian adults living in Nashville, Tennessee. The receptor comes from a man aged 18-30 years in good health. The sequenced material came from naive CD4+ T cells sorted from blood. Subset meaning: CD45RA+ positively selected. V gene TRBV11-2 combines with J gene TRBJ2-7; D call uncertain. The CDR3 region has the DNA TGTGCCAGCAGCTTCCACCTAATCCTCGAGCAGTACTTC. Translating gives CASSFHLILEQYF.